Following are 29 T cell receptor beta chains from one sample sequenced in a study of CD8 T cells in Susac syndrome (dated by TCRdb to the late 2010s). Receptors were amplified or captured by the immunoSEQ multiplex PCR assay. RNA was extracted using the RNeasy kit, and roughly 0.5 to 1 ug of the RNA was reverse transcribed with random hexamers. Through fastp at Q25 and MiXCR, TCRdb rebuilt clones from the public reads, retaining in-frame beta chains. Rows matching on CDR3 protein sequence are summarized as one entry with the most common DNA and genes. The sample table lists fewer than 350,000 distinct CDR3 sequences, about 90% of them with a count of one. The top ten clonotypes cover around 0.07% of the sample. Sequencing used CD4+ T cells from PBMCs. These TCRs come from a human donor with multiple sclerosis.

V is TRBV6-2 or TRBV6-3 and J is TRBJ2-7; TRBD2 agrees at 8 bases. The CDR3 sequence is 15 residues long. V shed 5 bases, J shed 6 bases, and the junction held 12 bases outside the gene matches. Germline loops: CDR1 MNHEY, CDR2 SVGEGT. CDR3 residues: CASSPAGASLSEQYF. In DNA, the CDR3 is TGTGCCAGCAGTCCAGCGGGAGCGTCCCTTAGCGAGCAGTACTTC.

The J gene is TRBJ2-3, the V gene TRBV20-1; D not certain. Germline values: CDR1 DFQATT, CDR2 SNEGSKA (reference sequence). Between the trimmed V and J ends, which lost 5 bases and 4 bases, there was a span of 7 bases. This CDR3 is built from 11 residues. CDR3: CSAFGSDTQYF. CDR3 bases: TGCAGTGCTTTTGGATCAGATACGCAGTATTTT.

The chain joins TRBV2 to TRBJ2-7; 10 nucleotides agree with TRBD1. From germline, CDR1 is SNHLY and CDR2 FYNNEI. The V gene end was trimmed by 2 bases and the J gene end by 1 base; junction bases not matched to a gene: 5. There are 16 residues in the CDR3. The chain's CDR3 is CASSESRTGGSYEQYF. The CDR3 DNA reads as TGTGCCAGCAGTGAAAGTAGGACAGGGGGGTCCTACGAGCAGTACTTC.

The chain combines TRBV7-9 with TRBJ2-7, with D unclear. The CDR3 sequence is 14 residues long. Trimming removed 5 bases at V and 2 bases at J, with 13 bases between. Germline CDR1 SEHNR, CDR2 FQNEAQ (reference sequence). CDR3 nucleotides: TGTGCCAGCAGCAAAAGGACGTCCACCTACGAGCAGTACTTC. Its translation is CASSKRTSTYEQYF.

The V call is TRBV4-3, the J call TRBJ1-3, with TRBD1 matching 7 bases. The CDR3 extends over 17 amino acids. J was trimmed by 4 bases and V by 4 bases; bases with no gene match: 13. Looked up from germline, CDR1 is LGHNA and CDR2 is YSLEER. CDR3 residues: CASSLSLDGTDGNTIYF. CDR3 bases: TGCGCCAGCAGCCTCTCTCTCGACGGGACAGACGGAAACACCATATATTTT.

The chain recombines TRBV7-2 with TRBJ2-2; TRBD1 is a possible D gene (6 bases). With 4 bases removed from V and 1 base from J, the gap between germline ends came to 13 bases. The CDR3 is 16 residues long. Per the germline V gene, CDR1 is SGHTA and CDR2 is FQGNSA. CDR3 residues: CASSSGGRGNTGELFF. The CDR3 nucleotides read TGTGCCAGCAGCTCGGGTGGCAGGGGGAACACCGGGGAGCTGTTTTTT.

The rearrangement uses TRBV11-1 and TRBJ1-4, with 8 bases lining up with TRBD1. The CDR3 loop spans 14 amino acids. Germline loops: CDR1 SGHAT, CDR2 FQDESV (reference sequence). J was trimmed by 8 bases and V by 6 bases; bases with no gene match: 8. The CDR3 loop is CASSYGQGGEKLFF. CDR3 DNA sequence: TGTGCCAGCAGTTACGGACAGGGCGGCGAAAAACTGTTTTTT.

This rearrangement joins TRBV18 to TRBJ2-1, with 11 positions matching TRBD2. V was pared by 8 bases and J by 6 bases, with 6 bases of the junction left unmatched. Germline V gives CDR1 KGHSH, CDR2 LQKENI. The CDR3 totals 14 residues. CDR3 sequence (DNA): TGTGCCAGCCTTCCGGGACTAGCGGTCAATGAGCAGTTCTTC. Translated: CASLPGLAVNEQFF. Looking up the rest from reference TRBV18 and TRBJ2-1 gives the full variable domain: NAGVMQNPRHLVRRRGQEARLRCSPMKGHSHVYWYRQLPEEGLKFMVYLQKENIIDESGMPKERFSAEFPKEGPSILRIQQVVRGDSAAYFCASLPGLAVNEQFFGPGTRLTVL.

The chain uses TRBV12-3 or TRBV12-4 and TRBJ2-1; perhaps D is TRBD1 or TRBD2 (5 bases each). CDR3 length: 19 amino acids. Trimming cost V 1 base and J 5 bases, with 24 bases left between them. In DNA, the CDR3 is TGTGCCAGCAGTTTAGTGGGGGTCTGGGGAGAGAACTTGGACAATGAGCAGTTCTTC. Translated, it gives CASSLVGVWGENLDNEQFF.

The CDR3 sequence: CASSYPPGVINYEQYF. In DNA, the CDR3 is TGTGCCAGCAGTTACCCTCCGGGGGTGATCAACTACGAGCAGTACTTC. V gene TRBV6-2 or TRBV6-3 combines with J gene TRBJ2-7; tentatively, D is TRBD2 (6 bases). This CDR3 region has 16 residues. Trimming removed 2 bases from V and 3 bases from J, with 17 bases in between. Germline-derived CDR1 and CDR2 are MNHEY and SVGEGT.

The chain couples TRBV10-3 to TRBJ1-2; perhaps TRBD1 as D (5 bases). V was trimmed by 7 bases and J by 6 bases, leaving 12 bases between them. Germline values: CDR1 ENHRY, CDR2 SYGVKD. This CDR3 region has 12 residues. CDR3 protein: CAINQGGDGYTF. Written as DNA, the CDR3 is TGTGCCATCAACCAAGGAGGGGATGGCTACACCTTC.

The chain joins TRBV5-1 to TRBJ2-1; weak D call: TRBD2 (5 bases). Looked up from germline, CDR1 is SGHRS and CDR2 is YFSETQ. Trimming shortened V by 0 bases and J by 4 bases, and 20 bases separated the two germline ends. This CDR3 spans 18 amino acids. In DNA, the CDR3 is TGCGCCAGCAGCTTGGCTGGCCCAAGCCCGGGGTTATACAATGAGCAGTTCTTC. This gives the protein CASSLAGPSPGLYNEQFF.

This chain uses TRBV19 with TRBJ2-4, with D hard to call. Per the germline V gene, CDR1 is LNHDA and CDR2 is SQIVND (reference sequence). This CDR3 is 13 amino acids long. Trimming removed 4 bases from V and 9 bases from J, with 13 bases in between. The CDR3 sequence is CASSTPAKVIQYF. For the CDR3, the DNA is TGTGCCAGTAGTACCCCCGCAAAGGTCATTCAGTACTTC.

A single count supports this clonotype. The gene calls are TRBV19 and TRBJ1-1, with D perhaps TRBD1 (6 bases). Germline assignment: CDR1 LNHDA and CDR2 SQIVND (reference sequence). The CDR3 length is 16 residues. The V gene lost 5 bases and the J gene lost 1 base, with 17 bases spanning the gap. The CDR3: CASSLQGPIGNTEAFF. CDR3 DNA sequence: TGTGCCAGTAGTCTACAGGGCCCCATCGGGAACACTGAAGCTTTCTTT.

This sequence joins TRBV6-6 and TRBJ2-7; TRBD1 matches 8 bases. Trimming took 0 bases from V and 2 from J; bases not matched to a gene: 3. Germline CDR1 reads MNHNY; CDR2 reads SVGAGI (reference sequence). This CDR3 spans 15 amino acids. The CDR3 is CASSYSGTGTYEQYF. DNA of the CDR3: TGTGCCAGCAGTTACTCCGGGACAGGCACCTACGAGCAGTACTTC.

V gene TRBV30 combines with J gene TRBJ1-2; no clear D gene. Trimming removed 7 bases from V and 2 bases from J, with 11 bases in between. The CDR3 is made up of 12 amino acids. Germline CDR1 is GTSNPN and CDR2 is SVGIG (reference sequence). The CDR3 loop is CASGEQNYGYTF. In DNA form, the CDR3 reads TGTGCCTCGGGAGAACAGAACTATGGCTACACCTTC.

The chain joins TRBV11-2 to TRBJ1-2; a weak D match, TRBD1 (5 bases). Germline-derived CDR1 and CDR2 are SGHAT and FQNNGV. CDR3 length equals 13 residues. V lost 3 bases to trimming and J lost 8 bases, with 13 bases between them. This CDR3 is CASSFNQGLGYTF. The CDR3 nucleotides read TGTGCCAGCAGCTTCAACCAGGGTTTGGGCTACACCTTC.

This chain uses TRBV29-1 with TRBJ1-2; the D is unclear. CDR1 is SQVTM and CDR2 is ANQGSEA in the germline V gene. The CDR3 runs 12 residues. V gave up 0 bases and J gave up 4 bases, with 6 bases separating them. The CDR3 bases are TGCAGCGTTGAAGATAGGCTCTATGGCTACACCTTC. This gives the protein CSVEDRLYGYTF.

The chain couples TRBV7-2 to TRBJ2-1; the match to TRBD2 covers 7 bases. The germline gives CDR1 SGHTA, CDR2 FQGNSA. With 3 bases clipped from V and 2 bases from J, the junction kept 7 bases outside the gene matches. CDR3 length equals 16 residues. CDR3 loop: CASSLSIGLAYNEQFF. In DNA, the CDR3 is TGTGCCAGCAGCTTGTCTATAGGACTAGCCTACAATGAGCAGTTCTTC. Using reference TRBV7-2 and TRBJ2-1 for the parts outside the CDR3, the full variable domain is GAGVSQSPSNKVTEKGKDVELRCDPISGHTALYWYRQSLGQGLEFLIYFQGNSAPDKSGLPSDRFSAERTGGSVSTLTIQRTQQEDSAVYLCASSLSIGLAYNEQFFGPGTRLTVL.

The chain has TRBV7-2 and TRBJ2-3; D gene ambiguous. V lost 5 bases and J lost 6, with 18 bases in between. The CDR3 runs to 15 residues. The germline CDR1 and CDR2 sequences are SGHTA and FQGNSA. CDR3 DNA sequence: TGTGCCAGCAGCCCTGCCCTGTATGGCTCGGATACGCAGTATTTT. It specifies CASSPALYGSDTQYF.

This chain joins TRBV20-1 and TRBJ2-5; 8 bases are a match to TRBD2. This CDR3 contains 16 residues. The germline V gene encodes CDR1 DFQATT and CDR2 SNEGSKA (reference sequence). The V gene end was trimmed by 6 bases and the J gene end by 5 bases; junction bases not matched to a gene: 17. The CDR3 nucleotides read TGCAGTGCGAGTGGGGGTCTAACGGGAGGGCCGGAGACCCAGTACTTC. Translation: CSASGGLTGGPETQYF.

The chain is built from TRBV4-2 and TRBJ2-1; a possible D gene is TRBD1 (7 bases). CDR3 length: 17 amino acids. The ends were cut back, 4 bases at V and 0 bases at J, with 16 bases in the middle. Looked up from germline, CDR1 is LGHNA and CDR2 is YNFKEQ. CDR3 residues: CASSRQHQGGSYNEQFF. CDR3 sequence (DNA): TGTGCCAGCAGCCGTCAACACCAGGGGGGCTCCTACAATGAGCAGTTCTTC.

This chain uses TRBV5-4 with TRBJ2-7; maybe TRBD2 (6 bases). The CDR3 is made up of 15 amino acids. Germline V gene sequence: CDR1 SGHNT, CDR2 YYREEE (reference sequence). Trimming shortened V by 3 bases and J by 7 bases, and 20 bases separated the two germline ends. CDR3 sequence reads: CASSSAGHGVREQYF. The CDR3 coding sequence is TGTGCCAGCAGCTCGGCGGGGCACGGGGTTAGGGAGCAGTACTTC.

The chain has TRBV5-6 and TRBJ2-1; 11 nucleotides match TRBD2. With 2 bases clipped from V and 7 bases from J, the junction kept 5 bases outside the gene matches. Germline assignment: CDR1 SGHDT and CDR2 YYEEEE. CDR3 length: 15 amino acids. The CDR3 DNA is TGTGCCAGCAGCTTTCGGACTAGCGGGTGGAATGAGCAGTTCTTC. Translation: CASSFRTSGWNEQFF. The whole variable domain, remainder taken from reference TRBV5-6 and TRBJ2-1, is DAGVTQSPTHLIKTRGQQVTLRCSPKSGHDTVSWYQQALGQGPQFIFQYYEEEERQRGNFPDRFSGHQFPNYSSELNVNALLLGDSALYLCASSFRTSGWNEQFFGPGTRLTVL.

The chain carries TRBV12-3 or TRBV12-4 and TRBJ2-7; 8 bases align to TRBD1. Trimming removed 7 bases from V and 3 bases from J; junction bases left unmatched: 8. The CDR3 spans 14 residues. The CDR3 DNA is TGTGCCAGCACCCCGACAGGGGCGCTCTACGAGCAGTACTTC. Its protein product is CASTPTGALYEQYF.

The chain joins TRBV6-5 to TRBJ1-2; D call uncertain. The CDR3 covers 12 residues. V lost 8 bases to trimming and J lost 8 bases, with 15 bases between them. Germline loops: CDR1 MNHEY, CDR2 SVGAGI. CDR3 coding DNA: TGTGCCAGCGGGTCGACCTCTTGGGGCTACACCTTC. Protein sequence: CASGSTSWGYTF.

The CDR3 protein is CASSPSGTGLTGELFF. The DNA for the CDR3 is TGTGCCAGCAGCCCATCCGGGACAGGTCTCACCGGGGAGCTGTTTTTT. This chain links TRBV7-3 with TRBJ2-2; 8 bases align to TRBD1. CDR1 is SGHTA, CDR2 FQGTGA, per germline. Losses at the gene ends were 5 bases for V and 4 bases for J; bases not matched to a gene: 9. The CDR3 extends over 16 amino acids.

The genes are TRBV9 and TRBJ1-1; no clear D. V dropped 0 bases and J dropped 5 bases, with 8 bases sitting between them. The CDR3 length is 13 residues. The V gene's germline CDR1 is SGDLS and CDR2 YYNGEE. In DNA form, the CDR3 reads TGTGCCAGCAGCGTAGCTATGGGGACTGAAGCTTTCTTT. Protein sequence: CASSVAMGTEAFF.

CDR3 nucleotides: TGCAGTGCTAGAGATCGAACCCGAACTCTCGGCTACACCTTC. It is translated as CSARDRTRTLGYTF. The V and J genes are TRBV20-1 and TRBJ1-2; D is uncertain. The CDR3 extends over 14 amino acids. V was cut by 0 bases and J by 8 bases, with 16 bases left in between. The germline V gene has CDR1 DFQATT and CDR2 SNEGSKA (reference sequence).